This TCR beta chain originates from a study of blood T cells in healthy people across ages. Through a sample-barcoded 5' primer and a J-beta primer mix, a second PCR was run for 7 to 11 cycles. TCRdb analysed the 5' RACE reads with MiXCR anew, one entry per CDR3 protein. The sample holds roughly 930,000 distinct CDR3 sequences, about 48% seen once. On this clonotype itself: Its antigen remains unknown.

CDR1 LGHNA and CDR2 YNFKEQ come from the germline V gene. This CDR3 has 14 residues. V was trimmed by 0 bases and J by 5 bases, leaving 10 bases between them. Study-level points and caveats: The long-lived group displayed more naive CD4+ cells, plus higher diversity, than the aged donors did.

The sample consisted of blood. This clonotype was obtained from a man aged 25 to 40 in good health. V and J are TRBV4-2 and TRBJ1-1; D perhaps matches TRBD1 (5 bases). The CDR3 coding sequence is TGTGCCAGCAGCCAAGATTCCAGGGCTACTGAAGCTTTCTTT. Translation: CASSQDSRATEAFF.